The clone carrying this T cell receptor beta chain was observed many times. The antigen is not known. RNA transcripts gave rise to amplified TCR beta CDR3 regions. A set of HTBI primers served as the primers for a first-round RT-PCR of the TCR CDR3. TCRdb redid the calling of the multiplex PCR reads with MiXCR, one entry per CDR3 protein. The table has more than 150,000 distinct CDR3 sequences, 15% to 20% seen once. The source of the sample is a study of T cells in Graves' hyperthyroidism and ophthalmopathy. Whole-study results and caveats: Also found in blood were most expanded thyroid clonotypes above 0.001.

CDR1 LNHNV and CDR2 YYDKDF come from the germline V gene (reference sequence). Trimming cost V 3 bases and J 7 bases; bases outside gene matches: 6. The CDR3 loop spans 14 amino acids. Stable disease denoted Graves' hyperthyroidism without ophthalmopathy progression within 18 months. These patients, aged 18 to 65, had recently diagnosed hyperthyroidism lasting under 2 months. Exclusion of a patient resulted from uncontrolled infection, other autoimmune disease, pregnancy or lactation. Input material: blood. The TCR sequence derives from a woman aged 50 to 60 with Graves' hyperthyroidism. The chain joins TRBV15 to TRBJ1-2, with 9 bases fitting TRBD1. The CDR3 DNA reads TGTGCCACCAGCAGGAAACAGGGGGCGGGTGGCTACACCTTC. Its protein product is CATSRKQGAGGYTF.